This T cell receptor (beta chain) was sequenced for a study of blood T cell repertoires in COVID-19. Per the original data handling: Reference gene primer amplification gave nucleated cell count estimates. Produced via immunoSEQ multiplex PCR; TCRdb's table is partial and in-frame only. V, J and clone size were drawn from that table, and D and trimming were deduced from the DNA. The sample consists of 200,000 or so clones, more than 75% of them appearing once. Germline lookup yields CDR1 SNHLY and CDR2 FYNNEI. There are 14 residues in the CDR3. Trimming shortened V by 2 bases and J by 5 bases, and 10 bases separated the two germline ends.

Sample: peripheral blood. The source of this sequence is a man aged 35 to 55 with active or convalescent COVID-19. V and J are TRBV2 and TRBJ1-5; tentative D call: TRBD1 (6 bases). CDR3 nucleotide sequence: TGTGCCAGCAGTGAACAGGGGCTCGATCAGCCCCAGCATTTT. This gives the protein CASSEQGLDQPQHF.